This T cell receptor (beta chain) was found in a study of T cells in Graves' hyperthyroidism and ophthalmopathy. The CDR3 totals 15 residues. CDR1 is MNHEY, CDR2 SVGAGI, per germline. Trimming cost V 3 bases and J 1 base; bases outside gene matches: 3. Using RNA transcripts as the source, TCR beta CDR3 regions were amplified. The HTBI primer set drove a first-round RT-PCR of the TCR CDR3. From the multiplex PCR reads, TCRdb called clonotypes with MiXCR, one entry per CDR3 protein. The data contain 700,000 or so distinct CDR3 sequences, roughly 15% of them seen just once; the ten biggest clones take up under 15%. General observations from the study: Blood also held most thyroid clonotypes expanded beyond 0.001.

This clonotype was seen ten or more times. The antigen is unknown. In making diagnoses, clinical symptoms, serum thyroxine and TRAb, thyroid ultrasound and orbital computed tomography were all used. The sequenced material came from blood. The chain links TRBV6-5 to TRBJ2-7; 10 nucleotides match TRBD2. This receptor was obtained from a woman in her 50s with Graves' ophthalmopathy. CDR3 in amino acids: CASSYMTSGSYEQYF. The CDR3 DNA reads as TGTGCCAGCAGTTATATGACTAGCGGGTCCTACGAGCAGTACTTC.